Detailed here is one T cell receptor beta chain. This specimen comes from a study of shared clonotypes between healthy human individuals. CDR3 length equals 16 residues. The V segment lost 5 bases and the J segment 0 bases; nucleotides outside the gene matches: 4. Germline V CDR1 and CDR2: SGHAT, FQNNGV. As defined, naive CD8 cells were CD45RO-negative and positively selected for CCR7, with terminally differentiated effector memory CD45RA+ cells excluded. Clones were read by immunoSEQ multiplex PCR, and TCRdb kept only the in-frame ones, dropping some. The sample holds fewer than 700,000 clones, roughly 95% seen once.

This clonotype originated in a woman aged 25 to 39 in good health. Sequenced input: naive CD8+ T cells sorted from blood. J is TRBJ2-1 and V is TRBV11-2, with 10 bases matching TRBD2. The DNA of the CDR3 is TGTGCCAGCAGCCTTAGCGGGAGGAGCTCCTACAATGAGCAGTTCTTC. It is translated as CASSLSGRSSYNEQFF.